This T cell receptor (beta chain) was identified during a study of PD-1 blockade in classical Hodgkin lymphoma. The study's findings and limits: Anyone who began nivolumab under 1 year after ASCT was excluded. Only CD4+ TCR diversity, not CD8+, had risen significantly by C4D1.

A single count supports this clone. Its specificity is not known. Profiling relied on immunoSEQ multiplex PCR, and the TCRdb table lists in-frame clones only, not all of them. The sample holds 100,000 or so clones, about nine tenths seen once. Looked up from germline, CDR1 is SGHTA and CDR2 is FQGNSA. The CDR3 loop spans 15 amino acids. The V gene lost 1 base and the J gene lost 4 bases, with 11 bases spanning the gap. Time point denoted: cycle 4 day 1 (C4D1), after 5 to 7 weeks of nivolumab. Every one of the patients relapsed after autologous stem cell transplantation (brentuximab vedotin exposure was variable). Complete response, partial response or progressive disease constituted the best responses recorded.

This chain joins TRBV7-2 and TRBJ1-5; the D gene is possibly TRBD1 (5 bases). The sequence derives from a human donor with classical Hodgkin lymphoma. Here the sequenced sample was peripheral blood mononuclear cells (PBMCs), taken before the fourth cycle of nivolumab. The CDR3 protein is CASSLEAGENQPQHF. In nucleotides, the CDR3 is TGTGCCAGCAGCTTAGAGGCGGGGGAGAATCAGCCCCAGCATTTT.